Presented here are 8 T cell receptor beta chains from one specimen sequenced in a study of vaccination and CD4 T cells after COVID-19. With the Oncomine TCR Beta short-read assay, DNA from cultured CD4+ T cells was sequenced. One entry per CDR3 protein, called by TCRdb with MiXCR from the PCR reads. This table holds 15,000 or so distinct CDR3 sequences, about 31% found once. These TCRs' antigens remain unknown. Treatment indicated: roughly 10-day PBMC culture with coronavirus spike peptide pools or control peptides (ViraFEST assay). Source material: cultured CD4+ T cells from blood. These receptors originate from a human donor with COVID-19.

Here the CDR3 reads CASSIKYSLSYEQYF. In DNA, the CDR3 is TGTGCCAGTAGTATTAAGTACAGCCTCTCCTACGAGCAGTACTTC. V is TRBV19 and J is TRBJ2-7, with D uncertain. V was clipped by 3 bases and J by 0 bases, with 12 bases between them. The CDR3 length is 15 residues. Germline V gene sequence: CDR1 LNHDA, CDR2 SQIVND (reference sequence).

The V and J genes are TRBV6-1 and TRBJ1-2; D not resolved. The CDR3 covers 12 residues. The V end was cut by 0 bases, the J end by 2 bases, with 1 base between. Per germline, CDR1 MNHNS and CDR2 SASEGT. The CDR3: CASSEANYGYTF. CDR3 sequence (DNA): TGTGCCAGCAGTGAAGCGAACTATGGCTACACCTTC.

The chain employs TRBV5-1 and TRBJ1-2, with TRBD1 as a possible D gene (6 bases). The CDR3 is 14 amino acids. V was pared by 2 bases and J by 0 bases, with 8 bases between. In germline, CDR1 is SGHRS, CDR2 YFSETQ. The DNA of the CDR3 is TGCGCCAGCAGCTTTAGACAGGCTAACTATGGCTACACCTTC. Translated: CASSFRQANYGYTF.

This clonotype has a handful of counts. CDR3 in amino acids: CASSLGVGLGDTEAFF. CDR3 bases: TGTGCCAGCAGCTTAGGAGTAGGGCTTGGAGACACTGAAGCTTTCTTT. This rearrangement joins TRBV7-8 to TRBJ1-1; D is uncertain. Germline CDR1 and CDR2: SGHVS and FQNEAQ. The V end lost 1 base, the J end lost 3 bases, and 15 bases lay between the germline ends. This CDR3 region has 16 residues.

This clonotype occurred a few times. The genes are TRBV4-2 and TRBJ1-1; TRBD1 matches 8 bases. CDR3 length equals 15 residues. The V gene end was trimmed by 1 base and the J gene end by 0 bases; junction bases not matched to a gene: 1. CDR1 and CDR2 from the germline V gene are LGHNA and YNFKEQ. The CDR3 DNA is TGTGCCAGCAGCCAAGGGACAGGGATGAACACTGAAGCTTTCTTT. It yields the protein CASSQGTGMNTEAFF.

J is TRBJ2-7 and V is TRBV20-1; 9 nucleotides match TRBD1. V gave up 0 bases and J gave up 0 bases; unmatched junction bases: 9. Germline values: CDR1 DFQATT, CDR2 SNEGSKA (reference sequence). The CDR3 has 17 residues. The CDR3 protein is CSARDPGQGPYSYEQYF. As DNA, the CDR3 is TGCAGTGCTAGAGATCCGGGACAGGGTCCCTACTCCTACGAGCAGTACTTC.

The chain links TRBV7-3 to TRBJ2-2, with 11 positions matching TRBD1. Unmatched junction bases numbered 1, after V lost 3 bases and J lost 4 bases. The CDR3 has 15 residues. Germline V gene sequence: CDR1 SGHTA, CDR2 FQGTGA. The CDR3 nucleotides are TGTGCCAGCAGCTTTGGGACAGGGGGCACCGGGGAGCTGTTTTTT. Translated: CASSFGTGGTGELFF.

V is TRBV9 and J is TRBJ1-1; a possible D gene is TRBD1 (5 bases). The CDR3 is made up of 14 amino acids. CDR1 is SGDLS, CDR2 YYNGEE, per germline. The V and J ends lost 0 bases and 4 bases respectively, with 10 bases between them. CDR3 amino acids: CASSVGGIGTEAFF. The CDR3 DNA is TGTGCCAGCAGCGTAGGGGGGATAGGCACTGAAGCTTTCTTT.